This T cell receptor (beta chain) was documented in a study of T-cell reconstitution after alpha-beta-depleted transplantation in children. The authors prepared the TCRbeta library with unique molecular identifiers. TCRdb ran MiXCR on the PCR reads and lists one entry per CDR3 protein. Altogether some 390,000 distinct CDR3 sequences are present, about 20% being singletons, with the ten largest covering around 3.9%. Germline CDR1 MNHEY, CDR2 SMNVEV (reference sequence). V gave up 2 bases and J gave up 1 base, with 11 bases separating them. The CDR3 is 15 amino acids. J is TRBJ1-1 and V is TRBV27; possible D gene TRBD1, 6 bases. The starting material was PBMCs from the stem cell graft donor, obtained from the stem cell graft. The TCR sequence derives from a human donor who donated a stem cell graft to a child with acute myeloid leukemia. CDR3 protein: CASSLIGGRNTEAFF. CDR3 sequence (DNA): TGTGCCAGCAGTTTAATCGGGGGGCGGAACACTGAAGCTTTCTTT.